What follows are 27 T cell receptor beta chains derived from one specimen sequenced in a study of low-dose radiotherapy and immunotherapy resistance in tumors. Sample time point: after trial treatment. The treatment was: LDRT plus nivolumab, ipilimumab, low-dose cyclophosphamide and aspirin (RACIN trial). Covering alpha and beta chains, TRAV- and TRBV-specific primers were used for the first-strand cDNA. Both a constant-region primer and a V-primer adapter served to amplify TCRs across 20 to 25 PCR cycles. TCRdb passed the reads through MiXCR, listing each CDR3 protein once. Of 95,000 to 100,000 distinct CDR3 sequences in the sample, less than 25% were seen once. The material was PBMCs, obtained after low-dose radiotherapy plus immunotherapy. These receptors originate from a male donor with prostate cancer.

This clonotype was detected many times. This chain joins TRBV20-1 and TRBJ1-2; D uncertain. Germline assignment: CDR1 DFQATT and CDR2 SNEGSKA (reference sequence). This CDR3 spans 13 amino acids. V was trimmed by 1 base and J by 1 base, leaving 7 bases between them. CDR3 region: CSARGPSNYGYTF. Written as DNA, the CDR3 is TGCAGTGCTAGAGGGCCAAGTAACTATGGCTACACCTTC.

In this sample, this clonotype turned up many times. The chain's CDR3 is CSVSGGGNQPQHF. The CDR3 DNA sequence: TGCAGCGTTTCTGGGGGTGGCAATCAGCCCCAGCATTTT. V is TRBV29-1 and J is TRBJ1-5; possible D gene TRBD1, 5 bases. Germline V lookup: CDR1 SQVTM, CDR2 ANQGSEA. The CDR3 totals 13 residues. The germline V and J ends were trimmed by 5 bases and 2 bases, with 10 bases remaining between them.

This clonotype showed up many times. The V gene is TRBV6-4, the J gene TRBJ2-3; D not resolved. V lost 3 bases, J lost 0 bases, and 10 bases lay in between. CDR1 is MRHNA and CDR2 is SNTAGT in the germline V gene. The CDR3 totals 15 residues. DNA of the CDR3: TGTGCCAGCAGTGATGGCGGCGCTAGCACAGATACGCAGTATTTT. This sequence encodes CASSDGGASTDTQYF.

This clonotype was detected ten times or more. V gene TRBV21-1 combines with J gene TRBJ1-5. TRBV21-1 is labeled a pseudogene. This CDR3 has 15 residues. The CDR3 region is CASSKDDASHWAQHF. The CDR3 DNA is TGTGCCAGCAGCAAAGACGATGCCTCACATTGGGCCCAGCATTTT.

The J gene is TRBJ2-2, the V gene TRBV5-1; 7 positions agree with TRBD2. With V trimmed by 5 bases and J by 3 bases, 4 bases remained unmatched. CDR1 SGHRS and CDR2 YFSETQ come from the germline V gene. The CDR3 runs 14 residues. The CDR3 DNA sequence: TGCGCCAGCAGTGGTCTAGCGGACACCGGGGAGCTGTTTTTT. Amino acids: CASSGLADTGELFF.

There are many counts of this clonotype. V usage is TRBV6-4 and J usage is TRBJ2-1; TRBD2 agrees at 12 bases. CDR1 is MRHNA and CDR2 is SNTAGT in the germline V gene. This CDR3 region has 15 residues. J gave up 4 bases and V 6 bases, and 4 bases lay outside the gene matches. DNA of the CDR3: TGTGCCAGCAGCGGAACTAGCGGGGGGTACAATGAGCAGTTCTTC. It translates to CASSGTSGGYNEQFF.

This clonotype was recorded many times. The V and J genes are TRBV14 and TRBJ2-1; 8 bases are shared with TRBD2. Germline V gene lookup returns CDR1 SGHDN and CDR2 FVKESK. CDR3 length equals 15 residues. Trimming cost V 1 base and J 4 bases; bases outside gene matches: 3. CDR3 DNA: TGTGCCAGCAGCCAAGTCGGGGGGGATTACAATGAGCAGTTCTTC. Protein: CASSQVGGDYNEQFF.

At least ten counts were recorded for this clonotype. The chain carries TRBV19 and TRBJ1-6; D is perhaps TRBD1 (5 bases). CDR1 is LNHDA and CDR2 is SQIVND in the germline V gene (reference sequence). The CDR3 contains 14 residues. Trimming took 5 bases from V and 6 from J, leaving 11 bases between them. The CDR3 nucleotides are TGTGCCAGTAGTTGGATGGGGGTTAATTCACCCCTCCACTTT. Amino acid sequence: CASSWMGVNSPLHF.

This clonotype was seen a handful of times. The CDR3 nucleotides are TGTGCCAGCAGCTTACCTCTTAGCGGGGGGGTACCCTACAATGAGCAGTTCTTC. Encoded protein: CASSLPLSGGVPYNEQFF. This chain links TRBV7-6 with TRBJ2-1, with TRBD2 identical over 11 bases. V lost 2 bases and J lost 2; bases outside the gene matches: 8. Germline CDR1 reads SGHVS; CDR2 reads FNYEAQ. This CDR3 is built from 18 residues. The variable domain in full, with the rest retrieved from reference TRBV7-6 and TRBJ2-1, is GAGVSQSPRYKVTKRGQDVALRCDPISGHVSLYWYRQALGQGPEFLTYFNYEAQQDKSGLPNDRFSAERPEGSISTLTIQRTEQRDSAMYRCASSLPLSGGVPYNEQFFGPGTRLTVL.

This clonotype came up many times. This chain links TRBV4-2 with TRBJ2-2, with 10 bases matching TRBD2. In germline, CDR1 is LGHNA, CDR2 YNFKEQ. The CDR3 has 16 residues. Trimming removed 1 base from V and 6 bases from J; junction bases left unmatched: 5. CDR3: CASSQGTSGRAGELFF. The DNA of the CDR3 is TGTGCCAGCAGCCAAGGGACTAGCGGTCGAGCCGGGGAGCTGTTTTTT.

The V and J genes are TRBV19 and TRBJ1-5, with a possible D match to TRBD1 (5 bases). Germline CDR1 and CDR2: LNHDA and SQIVND (reference sequence). V gave up 1 base and J gave up 4 bases, with 8 bases separating them. The CDR3 is 14 residues long. CDR3 in amino acids: CASSIGTLNQPQHF. The CDR3 nucleotides are TGTGCCAGTAGTATAGGGACACTTAATCAGCCCCAGCATTTT.

In its sample, this clonotype was seen many times. The chain couples TRBV11-2 to TRBJ2-5; TRBD1 is a possible D gene (6 bases). Trimming shortened V by 2 bases and J by 0 bases, and 10 bases separated the two germline ends. This CDR3 comprises 15 residues. Germline assignment: CDR1 SGHAT and CDR2 FQNNGV. The CDR3 here is CASSLRWTDQETQYF. CDR3 nucleotide sequence: TGTGCCAGCAGCTTAAGGTGGACAGACCAAGAGACCCAGTACTTC. The full variable domain, rest sourced from reference TRBV11-2 and TRBJ2-5, is EAGVAQSPRYKIIEKRQSVAFWCNPISGHATLYWYQQILGQGPKLLIQFQNNGVVDDSQLPKDRFSAERLKGVDSTLKIQPAKLEDSAVYLCASSLRWTDQETQYFGPGTRLLVL.

In its sample, this clonotype was seen many times. The J gene is TRBJ2-7, the V gene TRBV29-1; D remains ambiguous. V was cut by 3 bases and J by 2 bases, with 11 bases left in between. Germline CDR1 SQVTM, CDR2 ANQGSEA. This CDR3 spans 13 amino acids. DNA of the CDR3: TGCAGCGTTGAGGCCGGAACCACCTACGAGCAGTACTTC. Its translation: CSVEAGTTYEQYF.

This clonotype was counted many times. The J gene is TRBJ1-3, the V gene TRBV13; 8 bases are a match to TRBD1. CDR3 length: 17 residues. After removal of 5 bases from V and 7 bases from J, the junction contained 16 bases not matched to a gene. Germline assignment: CDR1 PRHDT and CDR2 FYEKMQ (reference sequence). CDR3 amino acids: CASSPPLRTGLSNTIYF. CDR3 nucleotides: TGTGCCAGCAGCCCACCCCTACGGACAGGGCTGAGTAACACCATATATTTT.

The genes are TRBV9 and TRBJ2-3, with D possibly being TRBD1 (6 bases). CDR3 length: 15 amino acids. The germline V gene has CDR1 SGDLS and CDR2 YYNGEE. Trimming removed 3 bases from V and 2 bases from J, with 13 bases in between. Written as DNA, the CDR3 is TGTGCCAGCAGCGAGACAGGAGAGCACACAGATACGCAGTATTTT. Residues: CASSETGEHTDTQYF.

As regards this clonotype: A far larger clone is one nucleotide away, so this likely arose from a read error. The chain couples TRBV7-2 to TRBJ2-7, with a weak D call TRBD2 (6 bases). V was clipped by 3 bases and J by 7 bases, with 19 bases between them. Germline V gene sequence: CDR1 SGHTA, CDR2 FQGNSA. This CDR3 has 15 residues. Here the CDR3 reads CASSFDRGNHNEQYF. The CDR3 DNA is TGTGCCAGCAGCTTCGATCGGGGGAACCACAATGAGCAGTACTTC.

In this sample, this clonotype turned up many times. The V and J genes are TRBV5-1 and TRBJ2-5; a weak D match, TRBD1 (5 bases). The V end lost 2 bases, the J end lost 2 bases, and 19 bases lay between the germline ends. Germline CDR1 reads SGHRS; CDR2 reads YFSETQ. The length of the CDR3 is 17 residues. The CDR3 spells CASSFGARQTAQETQYF. CDR3 nucleotides: TGCGCCAGCAGCTTTGGGGCCCGCCAGACAGCTCAAGAGACCCAGTACTTC.

This clonotype was seen at least ten times. The chain recombines TRBV30 with TRBJ2-1; TRBD2 matches 9 bases. Germline V lookup: CDR1 GTSNPN, CDR2 SVGIG (reference sequence). CDR3 length: 17 residues. With 2 bases clipped from V and 3 bases from J, the junction kept 11 bases outside the gene matches. The CDR3: CAWSSGFSGGHYNEQFF. As DNA, the CDR3 is TGTGCCTGGAGTTCGGGGTTTAGCGGGGGCCACTACAATGAGCAGTTCTTC.

About this clonotype: A single base is all that separates this from a far larger clone, so a read error is likely. The chain has TRBV21-1 and TRBJ2-1; TRBD2 is the table's D call, not checked against the DNA. TRBV21-1 is given as a pseudogene. The length of the CDR3 is 13 residues. CDR3 sequence: CAPTGPSSYEQFF. DNA of the CDR3: TGTGCCCCCACGGGCCCCAGCTCCTACGAGCAGTTCTTC.

A single count supports this clonotype. The rearrangement uses TRBV6-2 or TRBV6-3 and TRBJ2-3, with TRBD2 as a possible D gene (6 bases). V was trimmed by 7 bases and J by 2 bases, leaving 19 bases between them. The CDR3 runs to 16 residues. Germline V lookup: CDR1 MNHEY, CDR2 SVGEGT. CDR3 region: CASMEEGRRYTDTQYF. The CDR3 DNA follows: TGTGCCAGCATGGAGGAGGGACGACGATACACAGATACGCAGTATTTT.

The V call is TRBV28, the J call TRBJ1-1, with D unclear. The germline CDR1 and CDR2 sequences are MDHEN and SYDVKM. Trimming stripped 7 bases from V and 0 bases from J, with 18 bases between. The CDR3 totals 16 residues. The CDR3 loop reads CASTRWAGDMNTEAFF. As DNA, the CDR3 is TGTGCCAGCACGCGTTGGGCAGGAGACATGAACACTGAAGCTTTCTTT.

This sequence joins TRBV7-9 and TRBJ2-1; D is ambiguous. The V end was cut by 6 bases, the J end by 0 bases, with 6 bases between. Germline V lookup: CDR1 SEHNR, CDR2 FQNEAQ (reference sequence). The CDR3 contains 13 residues. In nucleotides, the CDR3 is TGTGCCAGCAGTTGGAACTCCTACAATGAGCAGTTCTTC. Translation: CASSWNSYNEQFF. Using reference TRBV7-9 and TRBJ2-1 for the parts outside the CDR3, the full variable domain is DTGVSQNPRHKITKRGQNVTFRCDPISEHNRLYWYRQTLGQGPEFLTYFQNEAQLEKSRLLSDRFSAERPKGSFSTLEIQRTEQGDSAMYLCASSWNSYNEQFFGPGTRLTVL.

The table lists this clonotype with many counts. This chain uses TRBV20-1 with TRBJ2-7, with D perhaps TRBD2 (7 bases). V lost 3 bases, J lost 0 bases, and 12 bases lay in between. Germline CDR1 and CDR2: DFQATT and SNEGSKA (reference sequence). The length of the CDR3 is 14 residues. CDR3 DNA sequence: TGCAGTGCTAGTTTGGCGGGGGCCTCCTACGAGCAGTACTTC. It encodes CSASLAGASYEQYF.

This clonotype was counted at least ten times. The gene calls are TRBV7-9 and TRBJ1-1, with D perhaps matching TRBD1 (5 bases). The CDR3 consists of 15 residues. CDR1 and CDR2 (germline): SEHNR, FQNEAQ (reference sequence). V lost 4 bases and J lost 1, with 13 bases in between. Written as DNA, the CDR3 is TGTGCCAGCAGCTACCAGGGAGTAGGGAACACTGAAGCTTTCTTT. Encoded protein: CASSYQGVGNTEAFF.

This clonotype was counted ten times or more. The chain is built from TRBV20-1 and TRBJ2-1; a possible D gene is TRBD1 (5 bases). This CDR3 region has 11 residues. V lost 4 bases, J lost 4 bases, and 5 bases lay in between. CDR1 DFQATT and CDR2 SNEGSKA come from the germline V gene (reference sequence). CDR3 coding DNA: TGCAGTGCTAACAGGTACAATGAGCAGTTCTTC. Translated: CSANRYNEQFF.

The chain combines TRBV6-2 or TRBV6-3 with TRBJ1-5; the D gene is possibly TRBD1 (5 bases). Germline V gives CDR1 MNHEY, CDR2 SVGEGT. Trimming removed 5 bases from V and 7 bases from J, with 15 bases in between. This CDR3 spans 14 amino acids. The CDR3 DNA is TGTGCCAGCAGTGGGGACTCAGGCGGGCAGCCCCAGCATTTT. Translating gives CASSGDSGGQPQHF.

This clonotype occurred a few times. The chain employs TRBV27 and TRBJ2-2; 7 bases fit TRBD2. The V segment lost 3 bases and the J segment 1 base; nucleotides outside the gene matches: 8. Germline CDR1 MNHEY, CDR2 SMNVEV (reference sequence). This CDR3 is 17 amino acids long. CDR3 DNA: TGTGCCAGCAGTTTCGGGGGACTAACCGAGAACACCGGGGAGCTGTTTTTT. Its protein product is CASSFGGLTENTGELFF.